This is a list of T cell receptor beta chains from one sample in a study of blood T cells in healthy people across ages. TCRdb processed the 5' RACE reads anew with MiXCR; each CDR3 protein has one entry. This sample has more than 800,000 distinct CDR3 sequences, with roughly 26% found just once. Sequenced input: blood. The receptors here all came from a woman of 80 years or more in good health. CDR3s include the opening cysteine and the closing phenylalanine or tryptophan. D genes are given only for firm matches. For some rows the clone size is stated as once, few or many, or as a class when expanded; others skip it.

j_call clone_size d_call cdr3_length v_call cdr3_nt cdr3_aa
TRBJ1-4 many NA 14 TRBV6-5 TGTGCCAGCAGTCAGACAGCAACTAATGAAAAACTGTTTTTT CASSQTATNEKLFF
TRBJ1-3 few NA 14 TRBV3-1 TGTGCCAGCAGCCAAGCTAAGGCTGGAAACACCATATATTTT CASSQAKAGNTIYF
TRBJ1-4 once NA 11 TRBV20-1 TGCAGTGTTGCGGGTGGGGAAAAACGGTTTTTT CSVAGGEKRFF
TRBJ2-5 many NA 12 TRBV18 TGTGCCAGCTCAACGGGGGAAGAGACCCAGTACTTC CASSTGEETQYF
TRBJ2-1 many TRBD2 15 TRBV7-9 TGTGCCAGCAGCTTAGCGGGACTAGCGGGGAATGAGCAGTTCTTC CASSLAGLAGNEQFF
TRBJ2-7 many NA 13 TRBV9 TGTGCCAGCAGCGCCGGGACGCGAGGGGAGCAGTACTTC CASSAGTRGEQYF
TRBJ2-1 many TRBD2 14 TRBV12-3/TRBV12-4 TGTGCCAGCAGCAACCTAGCGGGGGGGCTTGAGCAGTTCTTC CASSNLAGGLEQFF
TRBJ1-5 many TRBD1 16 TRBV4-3 TGCGCCAGCAGCCAAGATACAGGGGGCGCAAATCAGCCCCAGCATTTT CASSQDTGGANQPQHF
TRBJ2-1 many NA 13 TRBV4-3 TGCGCCAGCAGCCCTCGGGGTAGAGGTGAGCAGTTCTTC CASSPRGRGEQFF
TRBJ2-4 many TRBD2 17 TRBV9 TGTGCCAGCAGCCCATCAGACTCGGGGGGTAGTGTAAGCATTCAGTACTTC CASSPSDSGGSVSIQYF
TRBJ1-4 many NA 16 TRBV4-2 TGTGCCAGCAGCCAAACTGACCGAGCAACTAATGAAAAACTGTTTTTT CASSQTDRATNEKLFF
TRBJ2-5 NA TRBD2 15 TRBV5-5 TGTGCCAGCAGCTTCGCGGGAGGGTCAGGAGAGACCCAGTACTTC CASSFAGGSGETQYF
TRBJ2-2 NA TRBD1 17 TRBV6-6 TGTGCCAGCAGTTACACACAAGACAGGGTTCGCACCGGGGAGCTGTTTTTT CASSYTQDRVRTGELFF
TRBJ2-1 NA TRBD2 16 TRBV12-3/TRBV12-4 TGTGCCAGCAGTTTGGCCGGGACTAGGAGGAACAATGAGCAGTTCTTC CASSLAGTRRNNEQFF
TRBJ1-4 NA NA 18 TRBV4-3 TGCGCCAGCAGCCAAGACCCGGTTCGGTCTTTGGGCTGGGAAAAACTGTTTTTT CASSQDPVRSLGWEKLFF
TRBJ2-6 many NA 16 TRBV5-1 TGCGCCAGCAGCTTGGAGGCGAATTCTGGGGCCAACGTCCTGACTTTC CASSLEANSGANVLTF
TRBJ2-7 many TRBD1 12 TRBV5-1 TGCGCCAGCGGGACAGGGGCTTACGAGCAGTACTTC CASGTGAYEQYF
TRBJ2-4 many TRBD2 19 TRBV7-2 TGTGCCAGCAGCGAGTGGACTAGCGGGGGGGCCGGGACCAAAAACATTCAGTACTTC CASSEWTSGGAGTKNIQYF
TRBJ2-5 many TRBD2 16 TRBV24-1 TGTGCCACCAGTGACTCCGGGACTAGATCCCAACGGGGCCAGTACTTC CATSDSGTRSQRGQYF
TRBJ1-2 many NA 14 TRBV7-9 TGTGCCAGCAGCGCCCAGACGAAATCGAGCGGCTACACCTTC CASSAQTKSSGYTF
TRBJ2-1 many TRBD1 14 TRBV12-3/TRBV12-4 TGTGCCAGCAGTCTCACCCCCCCCGGGACAGGGGGGTTCTTC CASSLTPPGTGGFF
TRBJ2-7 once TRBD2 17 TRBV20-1 TGCAGTGCTAGAGCGGGACTAGCGGGTTCTGGAGCATACGAGCAGTACTTC CSARAGLAGSGAYEQYF
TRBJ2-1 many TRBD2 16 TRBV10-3 TGTGCCATCAGAATAACTAGCGCTAGCTCCTACAATGAGCAGTTCTTC CAIRITSASSYNEQFF
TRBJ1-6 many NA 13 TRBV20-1 TGCAGTGCTAGACTGGACAGTAATTCACCCCTCCACTTT CSARLDSNSPLHF
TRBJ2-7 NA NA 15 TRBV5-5 TGTGCCAGCAGCGACGGGAGAGGGGGCTTGGACCCCCAGTACTTC CASSDGRGGLDPQYF
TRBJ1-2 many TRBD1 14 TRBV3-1 TGTGCCAGCAGCCAGAGAGGGACAGCCAATGGCTACACCTTC CASSQRGTANGYTF
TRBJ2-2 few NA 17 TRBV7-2 TGTGCCAGCAGCCCAGGGGGCCGGGGGGGCAGCACCGGGGAGCTGTTTTTT CASSPGGRGGSTGELFF
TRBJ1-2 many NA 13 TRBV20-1 TGCAGTGCCGACCGAGGCAGAGTCAGCGGCTACACCTTC CSADRGRVSGYTF
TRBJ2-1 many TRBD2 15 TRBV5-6 TGTGCCAGCAGCTTGCGAACTAGCGGGGGCAATGAGCAGTTCTTC CASSLRTSGGNEQFF
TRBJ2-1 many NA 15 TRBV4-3 TGCGCCAGCAGCCAAGATGGGCAGTCCTACAATGAGCAGTTCTTC CASSQDGQSYNEQFF
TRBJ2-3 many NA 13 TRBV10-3 TGTGCCATCAGTGGTCAGTACACAGATACGCAGTATTTT CAISGQYTDTQYF
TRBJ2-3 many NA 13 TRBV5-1 TGCGCCAGCCAGAAGGGTCGCACAGATACGCAGTATTTT CASQKGRTDTQYF
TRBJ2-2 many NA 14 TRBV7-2 TGTGCCAGCAGCTCCCGCCTCCCGGACCCCGAGCTGTTTTTT CASSSRLPDPELFF
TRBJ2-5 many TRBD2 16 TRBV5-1 TGCGCCAGCAGCTTGGCGATAGCGGGGGGTCAAGAGACCCAGTACTTC CASSLAIAGGQETQYF
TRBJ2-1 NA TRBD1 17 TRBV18 TGTGCCAGCTCACCACTTCAGGGGGACAGTCAACAAGAGACCCAGTTCTTC CASSPLQGDSQQETQFF
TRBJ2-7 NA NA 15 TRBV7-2 TGTGCCAGCAGCCTAGAGGGGGCGGGGGTTTACGAGCAGTACTTC CASSLEGAGVYEQYF
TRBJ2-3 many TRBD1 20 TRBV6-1 TGTGCCAGCAGAGCAGACTCCAGACCAAGGGGGCATTCAAGCACAGATACGCAGTATTTT CASRADSRPRGHSSTDTQYF
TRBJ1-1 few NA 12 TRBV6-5 TGTGCCAGCAGGGTAAGAGGCACTGAAGCTTTCTTT CASRVRGTEAFF
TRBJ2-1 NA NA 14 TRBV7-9 TGTGCCAGCAGCCCACCAGGGTTTAACAATGAGCAGTTCTTC CASSPPGFNNEQFF
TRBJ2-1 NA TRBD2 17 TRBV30 TGTGCCTGGAGTGTGGGTGGGACTAGCGGGAGAAGGGGTGAGCAGTTCTTC CAWSVGGTSGRRGEQFF
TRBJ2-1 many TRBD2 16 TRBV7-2 TGTGCCAGCAGCCTGTGGACTAGCGGCTCCTACAATGAGCAGTTCTTC CASSLWTSGSYNEQFF
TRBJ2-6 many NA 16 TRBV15 TGTGCCACCAGCAGAGGCAGGGTAGGGGGGGCCAACGTCCTGACTTTC CATSRGRVGGANVLTF
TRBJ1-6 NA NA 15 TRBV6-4 TGTGCCAGCAGTGACGGTCCGCTCCCAGGTTCACCCCTCCACTTT CASSDGPLPGSPLHF
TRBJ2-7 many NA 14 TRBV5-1 TGCGCCAGTACCTTGACCCGGGGGTCCTACGAGCAGTACTTC CASTLTRGSYEQYF
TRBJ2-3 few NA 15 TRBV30 TGTGCCTGGAGCGTAGCAGATCTAGCTGGAGATACGCAGTATTTT CAWSVADLAGDTQYF
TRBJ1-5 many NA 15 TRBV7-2 TGTGCCAGCAGCTTAGACCCAGGCACCAATCAGCCCCAGCATTTT CASSLDPGTNQPQHF
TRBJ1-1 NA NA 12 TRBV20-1 TGCAGTGCTAAGGTAGGGGATACTGAAGCTTTCTTT CSAKVGDTEAFF